The clone carrying this TCR beta chain was observed a few times. Its specificity is not known. Germline assignment: CDR1 SEHNR and CDR2 FQNEAQ (reference sequence). The CDR3 spans 16 residues. Trimming removed 4 bases at V and 0 bases at J, with 13 bases between. The record originates from a study of T cells in Graves' hyperthyroidism and ophthalmopathy. Broader study findings: Ophthalmopathy onset followed model prediction by a median approximately 6.2 months.

Amplification targeted TCR beta CDR3 regions from RNA transcripts. The TCR CDR3 first-round RT-PCR relied on the HTBI primer set. Using its own MiXCR run on the multiplex PCR reads, TCRdb lists one record per CDR3 protein. The table has a few hundred thousand distinct CDR3 sequences, roughly 15% seen once. This clonotype originated in a woman between 18 and 30 years old with Graves' hyperthyroidism. The genes are TRBV7-9 and TRBJ2-1, with TRBD2 as a possible D gene (6 bases). Sequenced: blood. Written as DNA, the CDR3 is TGTGCCAGCAGCTCTCCGCGGGGCGGCTCCTACAATGAGCAGTTCTTC. Translation: CASSSPRGGSYNEQFF.